This T cell receptor (beta chain) was documented in a study of monozygotic twins with inflammatory bowel disease. Study-level points and caveats: The data offered no way to tell different T cell subtypes apart. Repertoire similarity matched across concordant and discordant twins, perhaps owing to limited power.

Of note for this clonotype: Its antigen is as yet unknown.

Looked up from germline, CDR1 is SQVTM and CDR2 is ANQGSEA. This CDR3 is 11 amino acids long. cDNA for each sample came from eight separate reactions. TCRdb re-called the 5' RACE reads; one entry per CDR3 protein, DNA not given. The sample features 310,000 or so distinct CDR3 sequences, with roughly 2% in its top ten. Sequencing was performed on blood. The genes are TRBV29-1 and TRBJ2-5. The sequence was collected from a human donor with ulcerative colitis or Crohn's disease, or a healthy co-twin of an affected twin (not recorded which). CDR3 sequence: CSVDRKETQYF.